The present TCR beta chain was sequenced within a study of OX40 agonist ivuxolimab in advanced cancers. Study at large: Patients received the agonistic anti-OX40 (CD134) antibody ivuxolimab. Three dose-escalation patients had partial responses: one with hepatocellular carcinoma and two with cutaneous melanoma.

Sequenced by immunoSEQ multiplex PCR; TCRdb stores in-frame clones only, minus some. Among about 73,000 clones, 85% to 90% were seen once, and the ten largest hold 0.4% to 0.55%. The study, taken as a whole, reports: Averaged across samples, CD8+ T cells carried more expanded clones than CD4+ did. Clones of CD4+ and CD8+ blood T cells grew by week 6 at doses of 0.1 to 3.0 mg/kg.

The CDR3 runs to 16 residues. J was trimmed by 3 bases and V by 0 bases; bases with no gene match: 2. CDR1 is MNHEY, CDR2 SVGAGI, per germline. With respect to this clone: Its antigen is not known.

This chain joins TRBV6-5 and TRBJ2-1; TRBD2 matches 10 bases. This TCR was sampled from an adult with an advanced solid tumor such as melanoma, head and neck, liver or kidney cancer. Specimen: CD4+ or CD8+ T cells sorted from blood, collected in a trial of the OX40 agonist ivuxolimab. CDR3 nucleotides: TGTGCCAGCAGTTACTCTGGGACTAGCGACTACAATGAGCAGTTCTTC. This gives the protein CASSYSGTSDYNEQFF.